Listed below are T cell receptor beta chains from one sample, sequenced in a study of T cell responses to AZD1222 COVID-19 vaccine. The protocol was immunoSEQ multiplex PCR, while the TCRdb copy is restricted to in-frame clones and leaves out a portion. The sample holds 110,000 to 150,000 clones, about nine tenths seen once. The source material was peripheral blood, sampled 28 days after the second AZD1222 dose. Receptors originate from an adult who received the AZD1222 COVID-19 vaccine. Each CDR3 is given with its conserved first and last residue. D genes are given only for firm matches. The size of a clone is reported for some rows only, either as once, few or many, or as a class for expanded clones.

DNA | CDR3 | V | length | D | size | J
TGTGCCAGCAGCCACAGGGGGAACTATGGCTACACCTTC | CASSHRGNYGYTF | TRBV3-1/TRBV3-2 | 13 | TRBD1 | - | TRBJ1-2
TGTGCCAGCAGCTGGACTAGCAACACCGGGGAGCTGTTTTTT | CASSWTSNTGELFF | TRBV11-2 | 14 | TRBD2 | - | TRBJ2-2
TGTGCCAGCACCTACGGGGACAGGGGGGTCTATGGCTACACCTTC | CASTYGDRGVYGYTF | TRBV28 | 15 | TRBD1 | once | TRBJ1-2
TGTGCCAGCAGCCGGGACGGGAGCTCCTATAATTCACCCCTCCACTTT | CASSRDGSSYNSPLHF | TRBV7-9 | 16 | - | - | TRBJ1-6
TGTGCCAGCAGTAGACCAGGGACCGGGGAGCTGTTTTTT | CASSRPGTGELFF | TRBV28 | 13 | - | - | TRBJ2-2
TGCGCCAGCAGCCAAGATTCGGGACCCAGCACAGATACGCAGTATTTT | CASSQDSGPSTDTQYF | TRBV4-3 | 16 | - | - | TRBJ2-3
TGTGCCAGCAGCTTATTCCAAAATGAAGAGCAGTACTTC | CASSLFQNEEQYF | TRBV7-9 | 13 | - | - | TRBJ2-7
TGTGCCAGCAGCTTAGAACAGGGATGGATTCGTAACAATGAGCAGTTCTTC | CASSLEQGWIRNNEQFF | TRBV7-2 | 17 | - | - | TRBJ2-1
TGCAGCGTTGATTTTTTGGGGTACAATGAGCAGTTCTTC | CSVDFLGYNEQFF | TRBV29-1 | 13 | - | - | TRBJ2-1
TGTGCCAGCAGTGTCGCAGGGGGGTCTCAGCCCCAGCATTTT | CASSVAGGSQPQHF | TRBV25-1 | 14 | TRBD1 | once | TRBJ1-5
TGCAGTGCCCTCGGTCAGCCCCAGCATTTT | CSALGQPQHF | TRBV20-1 | 10 | - | once | TRBJ1-5
TGTGCCAGCAGTTTAGGGATCGAAACTAATGAAAAACTGTTTTTT | CASSLGIETNEKLFF | TRBV27 | 15 | - | - | TRBJ1-4
TGCGCCAGCCGGGACACGGCTCTCTCCTACGAGCAGTACTTC | CASRDTALSYEQYF | TRBV5-1 | 14 | - | - | TRBJ2-7
TGTGCCAGCAGTCCCCAGACACTGAACACTGAAGCTTTCTTT | CASSPQTLNTEAFF | TRBV28 | 14 | - | - | TRBJ1-1
TGTGCCAGCAGCGCCGTGGGAGAGCAGTACTTC | CASSAVGEQYF | TRBV7-8 | 11 | - | - | TRBJ2-7
TGTGCCAGCAGTTTATTCGGGGGGCGCACTGAAGCTTTCTTT | CASSLFGGRTEAFF | TRBV27 | 14 | - | - | TRBJ1-1
TGTGCCAGCAGCGCTCAAGGGGGGCCCTCCAATTCACCCCTCCACTTT | CASSAQGGPSNSPLHF | TRBV9 | 16 | - | - | TRBJ1-6
TGTGCCAGCAGCTTAGCTTCCCTTACTAGTCAGCCCCAGCATTTT | CASSLASLTSQPQHF | TRBV7-2 | 15 | - | - | TRBJ1-5
TGTGCCAGCAGTTTATTGGGCGGGAGCCCAGATACGCAGTATTTT | CASSLLGGSPDTQYF | TRBV28 | 15 | TRBD2 | once | TRBJ2-3
TGTGCCAGCAGCAGGACTAGCGTCAATGAGCAGTTCTTC | CASSRTSVNEQFF | TRBV11-2 | 13 | TRBD2 | - | TRBJ2-1
TGTGCCTGGAGTGCCTACAACAATCAGCCCCAGCATTTT | CAWSAYNNQPQHF | TRBV30 | 13 | - | once | TRBJ1-5
TGTGCCAGCAGCCTCACAGGGGAGGACTATGGCTACACCTTC | CASSLTGEDYGYTF | TRBV9 | 14 | TRBD1 | few | TRBJ1-2
TGTGCCAGCTCACCACCTAGCTCCTACGAGCAGTACTTC | CASSPPSSYEQYF | TRBV18 | 13 | - | - | TRBJ2-7
TGTGCCACCCGACCTGGGTATAGCAATCAGCCCCAGCATTTT | CATRPGYSNQPQHF | TRBV27 | 14 | - | - | TRBJ1-5
TGTGCCAGCAGCTTCCGGAGCTCCTATAATTCACCCCTCCACTTT | CASSFRSSYNSPLHF | TRBV7-2 | 15 | - | once | TRBJ1-6
TGTGCCACCAGTGACCCCGGGGGCCGTGGGCAGTACTTC | CATSDPGGRGQYF | TRBV24-1 | 13 | - | - | TRBJ2-7
TGTGCCAGCAGCTCCTCCCGGGGAGGCTCTGGAAACACCATATATTTT | CASSSSRGGSGNTIYF | TRBV5-4 | 16 | - | - | TRBJ1-3
TGTGCCAGCAGTAACAGCGGGAGAGGGGTCAATGAGCAGTTCTTC | CASSNSGRGVNEQFF | TRBV28 | 15 | TRBD2 | - | TRBJ2-1
TGTGCCAGCAGCGTAGGCTCTAGCGGGATGTACAATGAGCAGTTCTTC | CASSVGSSGMYNEQFF | TRBV9 | 16 | TRBD2 | - | TRBJ2-1
TGTGCCAGCAGCTTAGGGGGAGGGCAGTTCTTC | CASSLGGGQFF | TRBV11-2 | 11 | - | - | TRBJ2-1
TGTGCCAGCAGCCCCACGGGACAGACTCAGCCCCAGCATTTT | CASSPTGQTQPQHF | TRBV28 | 14 | TRBD1 | - | TRBJ1-5
TGTGCCAGCAGTTACCCCACCGAGGCAGCAGTTGCAACTAATGAAAAACTGTTTTTT | CASSYPTEAAVATNEKLFF | TRBV6-2/TRBV6-3 | 19 | - | - | TRBJ1-4
TGTGCCAGCAGCTCGGAATTTGGACCGCCTGATTTT | CASSSEFGPPDF | TRBV7-9 | 12 | - | - | TRBJ1-4
TGTGCCAGCAGCTTAGCGGACAGAACACCCCTCCACTTT | CASSLADRTPLHF | TRBV7-2 | 13 | - | few | TRBJ1-6
TGTGCCACCAGTGATTCAGTCGAGGTAACTGAAGCTTTCTTT | CATSDSVEVTEAFF | TRBV24-1 | 14 | - | - | TRBJ1-1